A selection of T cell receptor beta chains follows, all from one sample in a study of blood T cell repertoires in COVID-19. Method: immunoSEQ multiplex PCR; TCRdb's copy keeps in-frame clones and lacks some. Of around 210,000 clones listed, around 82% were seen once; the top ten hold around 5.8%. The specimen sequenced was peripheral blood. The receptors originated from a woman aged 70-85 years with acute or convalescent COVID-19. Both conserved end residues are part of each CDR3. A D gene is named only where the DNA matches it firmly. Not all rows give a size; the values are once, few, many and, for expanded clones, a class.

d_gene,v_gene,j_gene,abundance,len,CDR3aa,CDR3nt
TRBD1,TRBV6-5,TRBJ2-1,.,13,CASRDRLYNEQFF,TGTGCCAGCAGGGACAGGCTCTACAATGAGCAGTTCTTC
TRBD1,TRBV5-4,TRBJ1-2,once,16,CASSSPWRQGAGGYTF,TGTGCCAGCAGCTCACCGTGGCGACAGGGGGCTGGTGGCTACACCTTC
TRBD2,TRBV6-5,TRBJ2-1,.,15,CATALGAGVNNEQFF,TGTGCCACCGCTCTTGGGGCGGGAGTAAACAATGAGCAGTTCTTC
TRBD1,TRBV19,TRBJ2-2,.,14,CATDRGLNTGELFF,TGTGCCACGGACAGGGGGCTCAACACCGGGGAGCTGTTTTTT
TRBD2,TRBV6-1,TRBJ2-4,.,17,CASSEMSSGTAKNIQYF,TGTGCCAGCAGTGAAATGAGCAGCGGGACAGCCAAAAACATTCAGTACTTC
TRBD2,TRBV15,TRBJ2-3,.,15,CATSRDTGGEDTQYF,TGTGCCACCAGCAGAGATACGGGAGGTGAAGATACGCAGTATTTT
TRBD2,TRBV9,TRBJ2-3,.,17,CASSSPPGLAGDDTQYF,TGTGCCAGCAGTAGCCCACCGGGACTAGCGGGAGATGATACGCAGTATTTT
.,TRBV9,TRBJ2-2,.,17,CASSAGPRVDDTGELFF,TGTGCCAGCAGCGCCGGCCCCAGGGTTGATGACACCGGGGAGCTGTTTTTT
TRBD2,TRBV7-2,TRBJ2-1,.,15,CASSSTSGSYNEQFF,TGTGCCAGCAGCTCGACTAGCGGCTCCTACAATGAGCAGTTCTTC
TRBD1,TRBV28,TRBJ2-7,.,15,CASSFGGQGPQEQYF,TGTGCCAGCAGTTTTGGTGGACAGGGGCCGCAGGAGCAGTACTTC
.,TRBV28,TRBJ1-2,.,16,CASSLGTGFGTYGYTF,TGTGCCAGCAGTTTAGGCACAGGGTTCGGGACCTATGGCTACACCTTC
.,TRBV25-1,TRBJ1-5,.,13,CASSAGLHQPQHF,TGTGCCAGCAGTGCAGGGCTCCATCAGCCCCAGCATTTT
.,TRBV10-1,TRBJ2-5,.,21,CASKGTLGLVSLPRWAGTQYF,TGCGCCAGCAAAGGTACCTTGGGGCTGGTGTCCCTACCCAGGTGGGCAGGGACCCAGTACTTC
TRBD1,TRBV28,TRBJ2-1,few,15,CASSLPGTGDNEQFF,TGTGCCAGCAGCCTCCCCGGGACAGGGGACAATGAGCAGTTCTTC
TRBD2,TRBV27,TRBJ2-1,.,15,CASSLAGDAYNEQFF,TGTGCCAGCAGTTTAGCGGGAGACGCCTACAATGAGCAGTTCTTC
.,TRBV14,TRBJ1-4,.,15,CASSPRGRVDEKLFF,TGTGCCAGCAGCCCCCGAGGGAGAGTGGATGAAAAACTGTTTTTT
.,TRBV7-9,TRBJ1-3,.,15,CASSFGPQGGNTIYF,TGTGCCAGCAGCTTTGGCCCCCAGGGAGGAAACACCATATATTTT
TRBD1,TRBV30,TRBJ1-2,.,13,CAWRNAGGYGYTF,TGTGCCTGGAGAAACGCAGGGGGCTATGGCTACACCTTC
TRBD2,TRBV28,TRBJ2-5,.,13,CASTLLAEETQYF,TGTGCCAGCACCTTGCTAGCGGAAGAGACCCAGTACTTC
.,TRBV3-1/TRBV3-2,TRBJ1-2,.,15,CASSQGAGPNYGYTF,TGTGCCAGCAGCCAAGGCGCAGGGCCTAACTATGGCTACACCTTC
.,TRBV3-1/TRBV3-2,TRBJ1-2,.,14,CASSQQGFNYGYTF,TGTGCCAGCAGCCAACAGGGTTTTAACTATGGCTACACCTTC
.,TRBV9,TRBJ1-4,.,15,CASSVVAGGDEKLFF,TGTGCCAGCAGCGTAGTTGCCGGGGGAGATGAAAAACTGTTTTTT
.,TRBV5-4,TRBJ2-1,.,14,CASSLVQGYNEQFF,TGTGCCAGCAGCTTGGTTCAGGGGTACAATGAGCAGTTCTTC
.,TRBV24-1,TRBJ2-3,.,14,CATSDLGGRDTQYF,TGTGCCACCAGTGATTTGGGAGGACGAGATACGCAGTATTTT
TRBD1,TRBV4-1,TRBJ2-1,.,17,CASSPTGQGAKYNEQFF,TGCGCCAGCAGCCCCACCGGCCAGGGGGCGAAGTACAATGAGCAGTTCTTC
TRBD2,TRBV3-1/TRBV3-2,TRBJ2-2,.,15,CASSPGLDNTGELFF,TGTGCCAGCAGCCCGGGACTAGATAACACCGGGGAGCTGTTTTTT
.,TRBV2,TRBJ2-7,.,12,CATNSLSDEQYF,TGTGCCACTAACTCATTATCGGACGAGCAGTACTTC
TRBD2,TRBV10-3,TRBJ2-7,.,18,CAISPTSGRALLDYEQYF,TGTGCCATCAGCCCGACTAGCGGGAGGGCCCTATTAGACTACGAGCAGTACTTC
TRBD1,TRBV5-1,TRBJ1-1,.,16,CASSLRQGIVNTEAFF,TGCGCCAGCAGCTTGCGACAGGGGATCGTCAATACTGAAGCTTTCTTT
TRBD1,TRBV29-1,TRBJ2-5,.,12,CSATQGEETQYF,TGCAGCGCCACTCAGGGGGAAGAGACCCAGTACTTC
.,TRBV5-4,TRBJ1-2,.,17,CASSLLGVRTDVYGYTF,TGTGCCAGCAGCTTGTTAGGGGTCCGGACCGATGTCTATGGCTACACCTTC
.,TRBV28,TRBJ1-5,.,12,CASSLTDQPQHF,TGTGCCAGCAGTTTGACTGATCAGCCCCAGCATTTT